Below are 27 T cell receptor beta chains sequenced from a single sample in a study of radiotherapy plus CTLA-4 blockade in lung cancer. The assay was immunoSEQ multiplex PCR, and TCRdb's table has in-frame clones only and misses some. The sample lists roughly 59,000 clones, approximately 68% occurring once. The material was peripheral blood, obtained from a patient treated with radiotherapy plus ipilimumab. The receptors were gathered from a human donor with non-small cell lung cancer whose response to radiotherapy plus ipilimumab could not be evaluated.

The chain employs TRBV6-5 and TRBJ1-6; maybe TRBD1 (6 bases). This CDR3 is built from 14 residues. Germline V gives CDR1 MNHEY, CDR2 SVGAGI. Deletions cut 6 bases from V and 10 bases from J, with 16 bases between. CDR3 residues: CASSGLRGESPLHF. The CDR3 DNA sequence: TGTGCCAGCAGCGGCCTCAGGGGTGAATCACCCCTCCACTTT.

The CDR3 loop is CASSQTGDTGELFF. CDR3 nucleotides: TGTGCCAGCAGTCAAACAGGTGACACCGGGGAGCTGTTTTTT. The rearrangement joins TRBV28 to TRBJ2-2, with D maybe TRBD1 (5 bases). The CDR3 sequence is 14 residues long. In germline, CDR1 is MDHEN, CDR2 SYDVKM. The V gene lost 5 bases and the J gene lost 3 bases, with 10 bases spanning the gap.

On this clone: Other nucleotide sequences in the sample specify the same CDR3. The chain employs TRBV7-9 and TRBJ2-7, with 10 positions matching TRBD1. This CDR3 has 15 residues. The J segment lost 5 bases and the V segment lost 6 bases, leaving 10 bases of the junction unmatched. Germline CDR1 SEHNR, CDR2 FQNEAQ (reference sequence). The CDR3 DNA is TGTGCCAGCAGTCCTTACGGGACAGGGGTAGACGAGCAGTACTTC. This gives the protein CASSPYGTGVDEQYF. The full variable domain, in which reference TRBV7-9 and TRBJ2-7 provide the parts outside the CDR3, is DTGVSQNPRHKITKRGQNVTFRCDPISEHNRLYWYRQTLGQGPEFLTYFQNEAQLEKSRLLSDRFSAERPKGSFSTLEIQRTEQGDSAMYLCASSPYGTGVDEQYFGPGTRLTVT.

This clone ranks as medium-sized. The chain's CDR3 is CASSLGAGVVTEAFF. For the CDR3, the DNA is TGTGCCAGCAGCTTGGGGGCAGGGGTAGTCACTGAAGCTTTCTTT. The chain links TRBV5-4 to TRBJ1-1; D perhaps matches TRBD1 (6 bases). Between the trimmed V and J ends, which lost 0 bases and 4 bases, there was a span of 13 bases. CDR3 size: 15 residues. Germline V gene data show CDR1 as SGHNT and CDR2 as YYREEE (reference sequence).

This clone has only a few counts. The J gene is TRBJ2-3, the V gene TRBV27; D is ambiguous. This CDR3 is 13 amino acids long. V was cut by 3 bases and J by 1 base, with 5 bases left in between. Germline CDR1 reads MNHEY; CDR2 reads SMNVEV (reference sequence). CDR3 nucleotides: TGTGCCAGCAGTTTCCCCGGCACAGATACGCAGTATTTT. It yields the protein CASSFPGTDTQYF.

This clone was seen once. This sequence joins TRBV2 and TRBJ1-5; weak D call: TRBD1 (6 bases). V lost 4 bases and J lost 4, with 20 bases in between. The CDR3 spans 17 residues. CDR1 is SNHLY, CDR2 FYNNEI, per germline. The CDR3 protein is CASSAALTGYQNQPQHF. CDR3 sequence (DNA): TGTGCCAGCAGTGCCGCACTTACAGGGTACCAAAATCAGCCCCAGCATTTT.

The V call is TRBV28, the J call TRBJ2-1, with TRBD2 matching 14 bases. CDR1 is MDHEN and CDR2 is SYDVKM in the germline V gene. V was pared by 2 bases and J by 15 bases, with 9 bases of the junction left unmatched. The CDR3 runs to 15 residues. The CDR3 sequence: CASSLGGLAGVTRFF. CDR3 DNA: TGTGCCAGCAGTTTAGGGGGACTAGCGGGAGTAACGCGGTTCTTC.

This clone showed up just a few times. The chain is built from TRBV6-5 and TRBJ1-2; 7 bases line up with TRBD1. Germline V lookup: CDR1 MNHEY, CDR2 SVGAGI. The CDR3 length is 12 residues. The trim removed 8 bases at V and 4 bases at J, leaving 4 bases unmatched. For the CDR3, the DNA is TGTGCCAGCGCAGGGGGATCCTATGGCTACACCTTC. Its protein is CASAGGSYGYTF.

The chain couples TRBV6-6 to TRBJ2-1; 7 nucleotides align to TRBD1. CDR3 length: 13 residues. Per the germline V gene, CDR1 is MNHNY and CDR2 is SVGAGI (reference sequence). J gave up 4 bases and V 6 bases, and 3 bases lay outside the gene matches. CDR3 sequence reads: CASSRGQYNEQFF. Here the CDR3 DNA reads TGTGCCAGCAGCCGGGGACAGTACAATGAGCAGTTCTTC.

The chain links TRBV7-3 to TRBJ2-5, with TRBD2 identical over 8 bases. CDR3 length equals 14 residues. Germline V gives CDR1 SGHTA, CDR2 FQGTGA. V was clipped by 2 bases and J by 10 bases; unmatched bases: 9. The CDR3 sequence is CASSLDGGAVRQYF. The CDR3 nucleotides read TGTGCCAGCAGCTTAGACGGGGGGGCTGTCCGCCAGTACTTC. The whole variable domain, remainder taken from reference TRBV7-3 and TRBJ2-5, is GAGVSQTPSNKVTEKGKYVELRCDPISGHTALYWYRQSLGQGPEFLIYFQGTGAADDSGLPNDRFFAVRPEGSVSTLKIQRTERGDSAVYLCASSLDGGAVRQYFGPGTRLLVL.

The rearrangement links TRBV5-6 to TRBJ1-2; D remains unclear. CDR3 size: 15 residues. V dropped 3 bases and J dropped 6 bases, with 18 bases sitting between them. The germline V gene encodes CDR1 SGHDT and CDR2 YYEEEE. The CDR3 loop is CASSSLDPTSHGYTF. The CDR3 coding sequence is TGTGCCAGCAGCTCTTTAGATCCCACCTCCCATGGCTACACCTTC. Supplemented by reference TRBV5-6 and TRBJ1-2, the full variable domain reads DAGVTQSPTHLIKTRGQQVTLRCSPKSGHDTVSWYQQALGQGPQFIFQYYEEEERQRGNFPDRFSGHQFPNYSSELNVNALLLGDSALYLCASSSLDPTSHGYTFGSGTRLTVV.

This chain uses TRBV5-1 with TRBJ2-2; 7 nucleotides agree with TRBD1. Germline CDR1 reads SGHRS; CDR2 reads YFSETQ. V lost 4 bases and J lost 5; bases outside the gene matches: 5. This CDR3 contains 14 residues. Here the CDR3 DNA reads TGCGCCAGCAGCCCGGGACAGTTTACCGGGGAGCTGTTTTTT. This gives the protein CASSPGQFTGELFF.

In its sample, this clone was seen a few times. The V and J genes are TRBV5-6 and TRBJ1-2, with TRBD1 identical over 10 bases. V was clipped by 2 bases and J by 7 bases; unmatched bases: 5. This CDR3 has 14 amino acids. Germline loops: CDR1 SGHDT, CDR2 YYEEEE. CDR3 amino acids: CASSFPGQGSGYTF. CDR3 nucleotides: TGTGCCAGCAGCTTTCCGGGACAGGGGAGTGGCTACACCTTC.

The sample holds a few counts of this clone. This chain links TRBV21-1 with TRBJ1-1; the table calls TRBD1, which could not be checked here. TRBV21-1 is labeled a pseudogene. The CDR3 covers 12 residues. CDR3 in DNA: TGTGCCAGCAGCATCAGGGGGACTGAAGCTTTCTTT. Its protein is CASSIRGTEAFF.

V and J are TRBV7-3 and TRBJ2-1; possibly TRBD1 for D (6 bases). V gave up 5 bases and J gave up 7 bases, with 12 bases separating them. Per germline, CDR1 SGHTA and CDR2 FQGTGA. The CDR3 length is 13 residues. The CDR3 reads CASSPATGNEQFF. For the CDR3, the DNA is TGTGCCAGCAGCCCAGCAACAGGGAATGAGCAGTTCTTC.

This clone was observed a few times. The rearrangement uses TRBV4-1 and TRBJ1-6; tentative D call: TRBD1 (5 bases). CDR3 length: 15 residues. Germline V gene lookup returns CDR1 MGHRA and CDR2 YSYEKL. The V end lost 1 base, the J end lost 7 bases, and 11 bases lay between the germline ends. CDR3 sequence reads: CASSQVRAVNSPLHF. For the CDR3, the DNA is TGCGCCAGCAGCCAAGTCAGGGCGGTAAATTCACCCCTCCACTTT.

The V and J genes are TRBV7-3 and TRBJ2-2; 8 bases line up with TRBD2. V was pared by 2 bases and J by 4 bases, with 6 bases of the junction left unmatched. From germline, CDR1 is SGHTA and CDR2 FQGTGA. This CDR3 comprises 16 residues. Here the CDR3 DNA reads TGTGCCAGCAGCTTACGGGAGGGGTTTAGCACCGGGGAGCTGTTTTTT. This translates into CASSLREGFSTGELFF.

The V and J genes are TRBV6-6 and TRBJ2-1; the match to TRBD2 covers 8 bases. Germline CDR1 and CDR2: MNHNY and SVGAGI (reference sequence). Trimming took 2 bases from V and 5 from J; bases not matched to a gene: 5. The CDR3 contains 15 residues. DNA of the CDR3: TGTGCCAGCAGTTACCCCAGCGGGAGTGACAATGAGCAGTTCTTC. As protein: CASSYPSGSDNEQFF.

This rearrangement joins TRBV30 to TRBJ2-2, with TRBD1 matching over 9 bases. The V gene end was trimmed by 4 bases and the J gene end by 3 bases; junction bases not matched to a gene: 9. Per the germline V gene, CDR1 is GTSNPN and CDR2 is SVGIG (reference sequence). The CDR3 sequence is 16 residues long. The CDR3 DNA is TGTGCCTGGACCACGGACAGGGGTGACTACACCGGGGAGCTGTTTTTT. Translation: CAWTTDRGDYTGELFF.

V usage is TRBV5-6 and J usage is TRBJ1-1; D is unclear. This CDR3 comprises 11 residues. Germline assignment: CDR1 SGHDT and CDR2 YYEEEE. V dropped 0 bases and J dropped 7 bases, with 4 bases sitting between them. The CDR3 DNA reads TGTGCCAGCAGCTTGGGAGGTGAAGCTTTCTTT. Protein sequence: CASSLGGEAFF. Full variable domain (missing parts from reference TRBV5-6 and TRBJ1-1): DAGVTQSPTHLIKTRGQQVTLRCSPKSGHDTVSWYQQALGQGPQFIFQYYEEEERQRGNFPDRFSGHQFPNYSSELNVNALLLGDSALYLCASSLGGEAFFGQGTRLTVV.

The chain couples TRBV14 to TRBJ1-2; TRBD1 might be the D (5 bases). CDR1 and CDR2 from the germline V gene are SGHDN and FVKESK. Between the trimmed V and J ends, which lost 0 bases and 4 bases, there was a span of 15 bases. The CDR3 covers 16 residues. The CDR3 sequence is CASSQDRLWGVYGYTF. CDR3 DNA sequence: TGTGCCAGCAGCCAAGACCGGCTCTGGGGCGTCTATGGCTACACCTTC.

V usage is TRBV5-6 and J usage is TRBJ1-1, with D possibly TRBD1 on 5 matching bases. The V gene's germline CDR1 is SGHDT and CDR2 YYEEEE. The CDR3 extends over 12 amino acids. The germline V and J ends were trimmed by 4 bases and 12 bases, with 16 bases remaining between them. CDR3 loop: CASSPAGVSPFF. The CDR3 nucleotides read TGTGCCAGCAGCCCGGCGGGGGTCAGCCCTTTCTTT.

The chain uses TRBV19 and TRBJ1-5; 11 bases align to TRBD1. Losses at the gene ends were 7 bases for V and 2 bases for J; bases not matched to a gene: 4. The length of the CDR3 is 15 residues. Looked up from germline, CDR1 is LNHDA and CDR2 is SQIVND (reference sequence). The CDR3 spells CASKWTGGRNQPQHF. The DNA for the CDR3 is TGTGCCAGTAAATGGACAGGGGGCCGCAATCAGCCCCAGCATTTT.

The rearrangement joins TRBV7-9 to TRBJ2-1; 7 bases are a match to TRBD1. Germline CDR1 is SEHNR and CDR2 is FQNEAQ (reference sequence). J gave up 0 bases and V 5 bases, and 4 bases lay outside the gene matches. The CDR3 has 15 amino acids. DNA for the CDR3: TGTGCCAGCAGCATCCGGGACAGCTCCTACAATGAGCAGTTCTTC. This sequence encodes CASSIRDSSYNEQFF.

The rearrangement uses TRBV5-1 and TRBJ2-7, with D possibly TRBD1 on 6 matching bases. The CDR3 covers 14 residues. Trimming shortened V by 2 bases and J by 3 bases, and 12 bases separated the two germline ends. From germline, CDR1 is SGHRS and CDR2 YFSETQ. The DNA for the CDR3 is TGCGCCAGCAGCTTTAGTACAGGGAACTACGAGCAGTACTTC. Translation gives CASSFSTGNYEQYF.

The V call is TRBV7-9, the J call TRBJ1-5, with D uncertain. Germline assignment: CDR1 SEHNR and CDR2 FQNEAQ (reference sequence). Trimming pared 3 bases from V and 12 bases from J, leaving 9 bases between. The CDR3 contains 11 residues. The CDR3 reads CASSFGGSQHF. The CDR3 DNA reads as TGTGCCAGCAGCTTTGGCGGAAGCCAGCATTTT.

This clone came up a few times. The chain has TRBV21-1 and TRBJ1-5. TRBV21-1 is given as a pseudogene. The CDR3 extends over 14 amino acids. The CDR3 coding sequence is TGTGCCCAGAACAAGGGGGGGAGCAATCAGCCCCAGCATTTT. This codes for CAQNKGGSNQPQHF.